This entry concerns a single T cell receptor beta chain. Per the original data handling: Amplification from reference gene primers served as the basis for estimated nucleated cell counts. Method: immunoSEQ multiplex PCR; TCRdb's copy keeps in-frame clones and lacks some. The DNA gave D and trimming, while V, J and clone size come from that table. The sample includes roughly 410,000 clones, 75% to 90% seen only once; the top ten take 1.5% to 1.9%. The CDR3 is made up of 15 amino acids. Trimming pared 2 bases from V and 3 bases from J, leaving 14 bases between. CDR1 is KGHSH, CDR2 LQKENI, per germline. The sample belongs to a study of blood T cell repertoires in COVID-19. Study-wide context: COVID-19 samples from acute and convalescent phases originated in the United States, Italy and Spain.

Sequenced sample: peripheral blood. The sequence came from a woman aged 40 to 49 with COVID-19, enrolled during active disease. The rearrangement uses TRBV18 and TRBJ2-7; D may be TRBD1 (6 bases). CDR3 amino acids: CASSPFPGAYYEQYF. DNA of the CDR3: TGTGCCAGCTCACCATTCCCAGGGGCTTACTACGAGCAGTACTTC. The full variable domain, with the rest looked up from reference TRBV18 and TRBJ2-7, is NAGVMQNPRHLVRRRGQEARLRCSPMKGHSHVYWYRQLPEEGLKFMVYLQKENIIDESGMPKERFSAEFPKEGPSILRIQQVVRGDSAAYFCASSPFPGAYYEQYFGPGTRLTVT.